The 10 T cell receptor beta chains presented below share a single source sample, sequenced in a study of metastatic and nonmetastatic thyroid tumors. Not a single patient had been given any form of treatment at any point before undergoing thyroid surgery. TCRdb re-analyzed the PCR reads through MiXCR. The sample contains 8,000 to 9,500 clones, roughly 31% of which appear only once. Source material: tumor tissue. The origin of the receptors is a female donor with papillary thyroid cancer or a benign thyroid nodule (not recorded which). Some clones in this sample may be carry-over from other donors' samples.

CDR3 loop: CASSLDSPYEQYF. DNA for the CDR3: TGCGCCAGCAGCTTGGACAGCCCCTACGAGCAGTACTTC. The chain employs TRBV5-1 and TRBJ2-7; D ambiguous. The CDR3 has 13 amino acids. The ends were cut back, 0 bases at V and 2 bases at J, with 6 bases in the middle. The germline V gene has CDR1 SGHRS and CDR2 YFSETQ.

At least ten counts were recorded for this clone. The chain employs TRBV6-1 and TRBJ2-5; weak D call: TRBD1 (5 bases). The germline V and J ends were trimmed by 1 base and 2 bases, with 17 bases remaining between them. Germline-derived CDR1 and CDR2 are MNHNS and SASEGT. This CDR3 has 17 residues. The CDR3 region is CASSEGDSLIRQETQYF. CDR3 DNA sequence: TGTGCCAGCAGTGAAGGCGACAGCCTTATTCGACAAGAGACCCAGTACTTC.

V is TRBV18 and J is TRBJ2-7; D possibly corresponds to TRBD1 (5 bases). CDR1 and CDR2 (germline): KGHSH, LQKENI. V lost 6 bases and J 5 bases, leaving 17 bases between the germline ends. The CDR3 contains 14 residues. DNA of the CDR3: TGTGCCAGCTCTCCTGACAGCATTGGCGACGAGCAGTACTTC. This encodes CASSPDSIGDEQYF.

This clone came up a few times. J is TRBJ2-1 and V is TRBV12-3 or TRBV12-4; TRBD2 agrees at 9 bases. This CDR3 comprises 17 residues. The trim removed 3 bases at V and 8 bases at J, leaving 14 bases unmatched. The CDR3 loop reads CASSLHLAGGQGYEQFF. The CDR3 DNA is TGTGCCAGCAGTTTGCATCTCGCGGGAGGGCAGGGGTATGAGCAGTTCTTC.

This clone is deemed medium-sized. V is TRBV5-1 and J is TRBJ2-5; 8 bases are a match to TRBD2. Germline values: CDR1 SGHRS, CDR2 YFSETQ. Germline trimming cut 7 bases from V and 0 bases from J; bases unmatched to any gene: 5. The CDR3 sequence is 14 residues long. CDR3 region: CASGTGGYQETQYF. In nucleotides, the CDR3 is TGCGCCAGCGGGACGGGGGGGTACCAAGAGACCCAGTACTTC.

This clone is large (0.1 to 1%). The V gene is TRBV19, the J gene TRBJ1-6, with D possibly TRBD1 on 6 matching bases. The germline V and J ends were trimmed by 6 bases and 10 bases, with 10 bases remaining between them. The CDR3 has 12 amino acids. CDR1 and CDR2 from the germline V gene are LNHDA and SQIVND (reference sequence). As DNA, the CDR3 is TGTGCCAGTAGCACAGGGTCCTCACCCCTCCACTTT. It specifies CASSTGSSPLHF.

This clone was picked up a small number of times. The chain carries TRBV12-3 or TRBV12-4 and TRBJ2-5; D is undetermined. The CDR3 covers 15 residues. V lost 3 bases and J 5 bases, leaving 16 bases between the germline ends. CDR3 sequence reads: CASSFRVEYVETQYF. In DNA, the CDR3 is TGTGCCAGCAGTTTTCGAGTTGAGTATGTGGAGACCCAGTACTTC.

The CDR3 spells CASSLSGGQETQYF. CDR3 DNA: TGTGCCAGCAGCTTATCGGGAGGCCAAGAGACCCAGTACTTC. The chain recombines TRBV7-2 with TRBJ2-1; TRBD2 agrees at 7 bases. Judging by the DNA end, TRBJ2-5 fits better; the J call may be wrong. Germline CDR1 and CDR2: SGHTA and FQGNSA. This CDR3 contains 14 residues.

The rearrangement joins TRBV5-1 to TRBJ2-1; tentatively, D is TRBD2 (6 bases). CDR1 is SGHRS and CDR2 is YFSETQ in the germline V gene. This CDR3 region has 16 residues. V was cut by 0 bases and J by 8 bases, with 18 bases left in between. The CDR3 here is CASSLESGTRTDEQFF. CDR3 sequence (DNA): TGCGCCAGCAGCTTGGAATCAGGGACTCGTACGGATGAGCAGTTCTTC.

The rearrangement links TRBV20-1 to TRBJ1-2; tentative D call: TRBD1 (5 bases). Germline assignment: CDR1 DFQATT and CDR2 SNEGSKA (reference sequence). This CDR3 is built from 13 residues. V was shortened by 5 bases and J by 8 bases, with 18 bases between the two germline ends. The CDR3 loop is CSAPGGTARGYTF. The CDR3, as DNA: TGCAGTGCTCCTGGGGGGACGGCCCGGGGCTACACCTTC.